Below, 18 T cell receptor beta chains from the same sample are listed, as sequenced in a study of blood T cell repertoires in COVID-19. TCRdb's copy holds only in-frame clones and misses some; the assay was immunoSEQ multiplex PCR. The sample includes 300,000 to 400,000 clones, more than 90% seen only once; the top ten take around 4.2%. Sequencing was carried out using PBMCs or T cells enriched from blood (not recorded which). The source is a woman aged 30 to 39 who had been exposed to COVID-19.

V is TRBV2 and J is TRBJ2-3; TRBD2 agrees at 8 bases. Germline loops: CDR1 SNHLY, CDR2 FYNNEI. V was pared by 3 bases and J by 2 bases, with 4 bases of the junction left unmatched. The length of the CDR3 is 15 residues. CDR3 in amino acids: CASSEKRGITDTQYF. CDR3 bases: TGTGCCAGCAGTGAGAAGCGGGGGATCACAGATACGCAGTATTTT. Together with reference TRBV2 and TRBJ2-3, the CDR3 gives the full variable domain: EPEVTQTPSHQVTQMGQEVILRCVPISNHLYFYWYRQILGQKVEFLVSFYNNEISEKSEIFDDQFSVERPDGSNFTLKIRSTKLEDSAMYFCASSEKRGITDTQYFGPGTRLTVL.

This chain connects TRBV12-5 to TRBJ1-2; the match to TRBD1 covers 8 bases. CDR1 LGHNT and CDR2 FRNRAP come from the germline V gene. CDR3 length: 16 amino acids. V was pared by 5 bases and J by 5 bases, with 13 bases of the junction left unmatched. The DNA of the CDR3 is TGTGCTAGTGGTATCCCGCAGGGGGCGATTCCTTATGGCTACACCTTC. Translated, it gives CASGIPQGAIPYGYTF.

V is TRBV7-2 and J is TRBJ1-4; tentative D call: TRBD1 (6 bases). The V end was cut by 5 bases, the J end by 0 bases, with 7 bases between. Per germline, CDR1 SGHTA and CDR2 FQGNSA. This CDR3 has 14 residues. The CDR3 DNA reads as TGTGCCAGCAGCCGGACAGCAACTAATGAAAAACTGTTTTTT. This gives the protein CASSRTATNEKLFF.

V gene TRBV19 combines with J gene TRBJ2-3; D not certain. V lost 1 base and J 3 bases, leaving 14 bases between the germline ends. The CDR3 consists of 16 residues. Per germline, CDR1 LNHDA and CDR2 SQIVND (reference sequence). CDR3 sequence reads: CASSIVPGLLTDTQYF. CDR3 nucleotide sequence: TGTGCCAGTAGTATAGTCCCAGGTCTTTTGACAGATACGCAGTATTTT.

V usage is TRBV7-9 and J usage is TRBJ1-6; no clear D gene. Germline lookup yields CDR1 SEHNR and CDR2 FQNEAQ (reference sequence). V was pared by 5 bases and J by 0 bases, with 5 bases between. The CDR3 runs to 14 residues. This CDR3 is CASSLSSYNSPLHF. The CDR3 nucleotides read TGTGCCAGCAGCCTCAGCTCCTATAATTCACCCCTCCACTTT.

The V gene is TRBV6-5, the J gene TRBJ2-3; TRBD1 might be the D (6 bases). The V end was cut by 6 bases, the J end by 2 bases, with 12 bases between. CDR3 size: 14 residues. The germline gives CDR1 MNHEY, CDR2 SVGAGI. The CDR3 is CASSDRFLTDTQYF. In DNA, the CDR3 is TGTGCCAGCAGCGACAGGTTCCTCACAGATACGCAGTATTTT.

J is TRBJ2-1 and V is TRBV4-3; D not certain. This CDR3 contains 15 residues. Germline CDR1 and CDR2: LGHNA and YSLEER. V dropped 1 base and J dropped 4 bases, with 11 bases sitting between them. The DNA of the CDR3 is TGCGCCAGCAGCCAAGTTGGAGATTGGTACAATGAGCAGTTCTTC. Its protein product is CASSQVGDWYNEQFF.

V and J are TRBV7-2 and TRBJ1-1; D remains unclear. V was shortened by 1 base and J by 7 bases, with 10 bases between the two germline ends. The CDR3 is 13 residues long. Germline CDR1 reads SGHTA; CDR2 reads FQGNSA. CDR3 residues: CASSLVTGLEAFF. CDR3 DNA: TGTGCCAGCAGCTTAGTAACTGGGCTTGAAGCTTTCTTT.

This sequence joins TRBV6-2 or TRBV6-3 and TRBJ2-1, with 8 positions matching TRBD2. The CDR3 is 16 amino acids. Germline loops: CDR1 MNHEY, CDR2 SVGEGT. Trimming took 6 bases from V and 4 from J; bases not matched to a gene: 11. CDR3 coding DNA: TGTGCCAGCAGCGAACTTGGGCGGGGGGATTACAATGAGCAGTTCTTC. Translating it yields CASSELGRGDYNEQFF.

The genes are TRBV4-1 and TRBJ2-7; 8 bases match TRBD1. The V and J ends lost 3 bases and 9 bases, in that order; junction bases with no gene match: 10. Germline-derived CDR1 and CDR2 are MGHRA and YSYEKL. This CDR3 contains 14 residues. The CDR3: CASSHLPDRAGQYF. CDR3 sequence (DNA): TGCGCCAGCAGCCACTTACCGGACAGGGCGGGGCAGTACTTC.

The chain carries TRBV15 and TRBJ2-2; the D is unclear. Trimming stripped 0 bases from V and 0 bases from J, with 5 bases between. Germline CDR1 and CDR2: LNHNV and YYDKDF (reference sequence). The CDR3 consists of 15 residues. The chain's CDR3 is CATSRDRANTGELFF. CDR3 bases: TGTGCCACCAGCAGAGATCGGGCGAACACCGGGGAGCTGTTTTTT.

The V and J genes are TRBV4-3 and TRBJ2-7; maybe TRBD1 (6 bases). The CDR3 sequence is 14 residues long. CDR1 LGHNA and CDR2 YSLEER come from the germline V gene. Trimming left V 3 bases short and J 4 bases short, with 13 bases between. Here the CDR3 DNA reads TGCGCCAGCAGCCATTTGTCGGACAGTTACGAGCAGTACTTC. Amino acids: CASSHLSDSYEQYF.

CDR3 residues: CATSRARGVLNYEQYF. The CDR3 DNA follows: TGTGCCACCAGCCGGGCGCGGGGGGTACTAAACTACGAGCAGTACTTC. This sequence joins TRBV15 and TRBJ2-7; 8 bases are shared with TRBD2. Trimming took 5 bases from V and 3 from J; bases not matched to a gene: 12. Per the germline V gene, CDR1 is LNHNV and CDR2 is YYDKDF (reference sequence). The CDR3 loop spans 16 amino acids.

The chain carries TRBV30 and TRBJ2-7, with a tentative D call TRBD2 (5 bases). Per the germline V gene, CDR1 is GTSNPN and CDR2 is SVGIG (reference sequence). This CDR3 is built from 12 residues. Trimming cost V 4 bases and J 2 bases, with 9 bases left between them. The DNA of the CDR3 is TGTGCCTGGACGGGGAAAACCTACGAGCAGTACTTC. Translated, it gives CAWTGKTYEQYF.

The rearrangement links TRBV3-1 (or the pseudogene TRBV3-2) to TRBJ1-6; D remains ambiguous. Germline V gene lookup returns CDR1 LGHDT and CDR2 YNNKEL (reference sequence). Trimming removed 8 bases at V and 6 bases at J, with 20 bases between. CDR3 length: 16 residues. CDR3 nucleotide sequence: TGTGCCAGCCGACTGACTGCTACCGTAAGTAATTCACCCCTCCACTTT. This encodes CASRLTATVSNSPLHF.

The rearrangement uses TRBV2 and TRBJ1-4, with 10 bases fitting TRBD1. CDR1 is SNHLY and CDR2 is FYNNEI in the germline V gene. The CDR3 covers 14 residues. The trim removed 5 bases at V and 7 bases at J, leaving 4 bases unmatched. The CDR3 loop is CASSRQGAGEKLFF. Here the CDR3 DNA reads TGTGCCAGCAGTAGACAGGGGGCCGGTGAAAAACTGTTTTTT. Supplemented by reference TRBV2 and TRBJ1-4, the full variable domain reads EPEVTQTPSHQVTQMGQEVILRCVPISNHLYFYWYRQILGQKVEFLVSFYNNEISEKSEIFDDQFSVERPDGSNFTLKIRSTKLEDSAMYFCASSRQGAGEKLFFGSGTQLSVL.

V and J are TRBV14 and TRBJ1-4; 8 bases align to TRBD1. This CDR3 has 17 residues. Trimming cost V 0 bases and J 10 bases; bases outside gene matches: 13. Germline V gene lookup returns CDR1 SGHDN and CDR2 FVKESK. The CDR3 here is CASSQDLGRQGSGKLFF. CDR3 DNA: TGTGCCAGCAGCCAAGATCTTGGAAGACAGGGGAGTGGAAAACTGTTTTTT.

This sequence joins TRBV2 and TRBJ2-3; D gene uncertain. The CDR3 spans 14 residues. Germline CDR1 SNHLY, CDR2 FYNNEI. V was trimmed by 10 bases and J by 0 bases, leaving 14 bases between them. CDR3 sequence reads: CAIQRGQSTDTQYF. The CDR3, as DNA: TGTGCCATCCAAAGAGGTCAAAGCACAGATACGCAGTATTTT.